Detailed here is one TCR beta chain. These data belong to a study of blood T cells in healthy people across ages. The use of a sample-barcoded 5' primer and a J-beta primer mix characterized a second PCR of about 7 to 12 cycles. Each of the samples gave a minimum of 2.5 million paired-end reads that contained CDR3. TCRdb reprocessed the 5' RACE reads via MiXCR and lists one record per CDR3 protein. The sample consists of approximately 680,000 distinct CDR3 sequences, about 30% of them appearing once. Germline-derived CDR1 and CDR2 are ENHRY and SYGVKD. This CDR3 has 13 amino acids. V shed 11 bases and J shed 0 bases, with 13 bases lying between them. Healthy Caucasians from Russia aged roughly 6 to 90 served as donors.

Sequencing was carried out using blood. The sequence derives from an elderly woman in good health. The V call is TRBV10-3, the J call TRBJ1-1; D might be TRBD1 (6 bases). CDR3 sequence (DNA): TGTGCCTCTGGGCAGGGGATGAACACTGAAGCTTTCTTT. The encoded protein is CASGQGMNTEAFF.